This T cell receptor (beta chain) was sequenced for a study of T cell repertoires in cytomegalovirus infection. Across the study: Carrying CMV and the relevant HLA type showed in public TCR beta signatures.

Trimming shortened V by 5 bases and J by 1 base, and 14 bases separated the two germline ends. Looked up from germline, CDR1 is SGHTA and CDR2 is FQGNSA. This CDR3 is built from 15 residues. This clonotype has just a few counts. Using its own MiXCR run on the reads, TCRdb lists one record per CDR3 protein. The sample has some 320,000 distinct CDR3 sequences, over 7.5% seen once. This TCR came from a human donor in good health (CMV status not recorded). Some clones in this sample may be carry-over from other donors' samples. The genes are TRBV7-2 and TRBJ1-1; D remains unclear. The sequencing input was PBMCs. This CDR3 is CASSPALRTNTEAFF. CDR3 in DNA: TGTGCCAGCAGCCCGGCTCTCCGGACGAACACTGAAGCTTTCTTT.